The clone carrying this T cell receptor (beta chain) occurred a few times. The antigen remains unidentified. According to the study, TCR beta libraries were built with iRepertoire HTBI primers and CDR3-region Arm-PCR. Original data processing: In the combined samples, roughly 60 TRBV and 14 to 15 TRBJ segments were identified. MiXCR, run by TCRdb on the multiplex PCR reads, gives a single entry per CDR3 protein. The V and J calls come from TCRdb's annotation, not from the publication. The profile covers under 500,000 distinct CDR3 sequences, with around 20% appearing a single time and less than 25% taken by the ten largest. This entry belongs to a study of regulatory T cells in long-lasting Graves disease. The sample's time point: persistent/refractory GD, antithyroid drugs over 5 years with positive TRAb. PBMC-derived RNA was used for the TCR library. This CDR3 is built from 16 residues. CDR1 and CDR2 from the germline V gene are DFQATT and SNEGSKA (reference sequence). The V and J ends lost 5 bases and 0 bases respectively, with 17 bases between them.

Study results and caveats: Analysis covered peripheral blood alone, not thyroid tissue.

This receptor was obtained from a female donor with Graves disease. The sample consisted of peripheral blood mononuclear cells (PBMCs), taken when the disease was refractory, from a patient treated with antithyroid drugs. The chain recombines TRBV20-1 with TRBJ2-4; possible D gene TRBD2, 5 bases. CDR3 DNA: TGCAGTGCTGGGAATAGCGCCTTGCCAGCCAAAAACATTCAGTACTTC. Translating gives CSAGNSALPAKNIQYF.